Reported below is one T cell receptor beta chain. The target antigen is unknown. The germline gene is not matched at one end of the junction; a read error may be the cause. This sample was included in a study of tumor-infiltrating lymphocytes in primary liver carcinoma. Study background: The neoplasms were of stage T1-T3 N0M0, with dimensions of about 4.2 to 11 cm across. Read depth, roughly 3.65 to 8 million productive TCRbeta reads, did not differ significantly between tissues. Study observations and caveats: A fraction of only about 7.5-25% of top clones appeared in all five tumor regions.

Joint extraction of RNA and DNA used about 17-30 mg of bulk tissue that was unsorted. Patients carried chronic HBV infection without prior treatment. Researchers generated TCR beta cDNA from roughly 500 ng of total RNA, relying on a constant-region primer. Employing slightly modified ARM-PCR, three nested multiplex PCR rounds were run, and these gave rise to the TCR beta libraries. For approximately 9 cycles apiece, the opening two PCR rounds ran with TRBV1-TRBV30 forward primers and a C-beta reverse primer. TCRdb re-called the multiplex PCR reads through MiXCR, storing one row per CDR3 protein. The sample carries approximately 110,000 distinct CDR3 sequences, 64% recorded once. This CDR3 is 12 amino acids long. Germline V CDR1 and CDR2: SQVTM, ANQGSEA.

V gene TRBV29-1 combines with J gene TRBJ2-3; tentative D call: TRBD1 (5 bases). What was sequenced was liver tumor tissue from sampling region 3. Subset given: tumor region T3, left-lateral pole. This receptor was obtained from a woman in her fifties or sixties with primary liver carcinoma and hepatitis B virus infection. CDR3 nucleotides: TGCAGTGTTGGAAGGGGCGCAGATACGCAGTATTTT. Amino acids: CSVGRGADTQYF.